The clone carrying this TCR beta chain was found a few times. Its antigen is as yet unknown. This entry belongs to a study of T cells after posttransplantation cyclophosphamide. Points from the study as a whole: Donor CD8+ memory clones often dominated recipient blood repertoires at later times. Tissue-infiltrating T cells from skin or gut overlapped little with blood T cells. TRB clonality was highly associated with recipient CMV seropositivity and reactivation.

Methotrexate plus calcineurin inhibitor accompanied controls' myeloablative marrow transplants; sampling was 1 year later. The assay was immunoSEQ multiplex PCR, and TCRdb's table has in-frame clones only and misses some. The repertoire holds approximately 19,000 clones, with around 87% as singletons. This CDR3 spans 15 amino acids. The germline V gene encodes CDR1 MNHEY and CDR2 SVGAGI. V trimming: 7 bases; J trimming: 1 base; junction bases outside the gene matches: 6. This chain links TRBV6-5 with TRBJ1-5; TRBD1 matches at 8 bases. The TCR originated in a female patient in her 30s who received an allogeneic stem cell transplant from an unrelated donor, was CMV-positive, and had acute and chronic GVHD. Some T cells may be supplied by the graft donor. The input for sequencing was PBMCs, taken around 370 days after allogeneic stem cell transplant with calcineurin inhibitor and methotrexate. This CDR3 reads CASISQGASNQPQHF. CDR3 DNA sequence: TGTGCCAGCATCTCGCAGGGGGCGAGCAATCAGCCCCAGCATTTT.